The clone carrying this TCR beta chain was detected a few times. Naive CD4+ cells had CD25+ Tregs removed. Semi-nested PCR with Nested Universal Primer A followed constant-region reverse priming of full-length variable regions. TCRdb processed the 5' RACE reads anew with MiXCR; each CDR3 protein has one entry. The sample carries some 10,000 distinct CDR3 sequences, 47% recorded once. Germline values: CDR1 SGHTA, CDR2 FQGNSA. V gave up 1 base and J gave up 7 bases, with 9 bases separating them. This CDR3 comprises 13 residues. The TCR originated in a female donor with breast cancer. V usage is TRBV7-2 and J usage is TRBJ2-3; D is perhaps TRBD2 (5 bases). Sequenced: tumor-infiltrating naive CD4+ T cells sorted from the breast tumor. Subset here: naive CD4+ T cells, CD4+CD45RA+CD25-. Written as DNA, the CDR3 is TGTGCCAGCAGCTTAGATAGGGAGAATACGCAGTATTTT. Protein sequence: CASSLDRENTQYF.